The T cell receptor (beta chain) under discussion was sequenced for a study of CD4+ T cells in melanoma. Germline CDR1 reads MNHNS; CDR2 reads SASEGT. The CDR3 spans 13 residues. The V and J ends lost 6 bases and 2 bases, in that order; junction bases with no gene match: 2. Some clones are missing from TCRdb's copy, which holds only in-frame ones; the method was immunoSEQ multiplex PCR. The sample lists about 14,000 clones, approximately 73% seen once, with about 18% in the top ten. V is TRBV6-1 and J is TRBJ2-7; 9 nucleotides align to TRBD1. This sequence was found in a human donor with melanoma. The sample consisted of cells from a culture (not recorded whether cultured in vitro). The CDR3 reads CASRGTGPYEQYF. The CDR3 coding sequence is TGTGCCAGCAGAGGGACAGGGCCCTACGAGCAGTACTTC.